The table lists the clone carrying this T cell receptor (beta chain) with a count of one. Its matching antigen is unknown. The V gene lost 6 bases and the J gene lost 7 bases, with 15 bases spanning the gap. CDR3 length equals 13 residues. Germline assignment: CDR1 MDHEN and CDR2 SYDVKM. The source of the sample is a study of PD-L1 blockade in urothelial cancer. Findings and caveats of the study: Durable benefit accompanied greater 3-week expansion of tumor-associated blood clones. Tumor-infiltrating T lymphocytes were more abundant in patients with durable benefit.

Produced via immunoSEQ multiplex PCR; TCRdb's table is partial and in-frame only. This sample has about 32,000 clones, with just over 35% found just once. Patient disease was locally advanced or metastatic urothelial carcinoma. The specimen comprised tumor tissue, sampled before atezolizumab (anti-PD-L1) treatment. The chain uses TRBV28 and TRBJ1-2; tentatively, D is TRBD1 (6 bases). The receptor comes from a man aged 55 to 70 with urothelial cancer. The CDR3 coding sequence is TGTGCCAGCAGCCCTGGGGGCAGCGGTGGCTACACCTTC. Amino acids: CASSPGGSGGYTF.